The T cell receptor (beta chain) described here comes from a study of cytomegalovirus exposure and HLA in healthy donors. PCR involved 60 Vbeta and 13 Jbeta primers. TCRdb keeps only in-frame clones here, not all; method: immunoSEQ multiplex PCR. The sample contains 100,000 to 150,000 clones, 81% of which appear only once. The TCR comes from a man between 18 and 29 years old in good health and CMV-seronegative. The material sequenced was PBMCs.

DNA of the CDR3: TGTGCCAGCAGTTCGAGGGTGGGGGAGGCTGAAAAACTGTTTTTT. Its protein is CASSSRVGEAEKLFF. The J gene is TRBJ1-4, the V gene TRBV28, with a possible D match to TRBD1 (5 bases). The ends were cut back, 4 bases at V and 7 bases at J, with 16 bases in the middle. The CDR3 sequence is 15 residues long. Germline V gene data show CDR1 as MDHEN and CDR2 as SYDVKM. Filled out from reference TRBV28 and TRBJ1-4, the complete variable domain reads DVKVTQSSRYLVKRTGEKVFLECVQDMDHENMFWYRQDPGLGLRLIYFSYDVKMKEKGDIPEGYSVSREKKERFSLILESASTNQTSMYLCASSSRVGEAEKLFFGSGTQLSVL.